This passage covers 2 T cell receptor beta chains from one sample sequenced in a study of CD8 T cells in Susac syndrome. Random-hexamer reverse transcription was applied to roughly 0.45 to 1 ug RNA. MiXCR was run by TCRdb on the immunoSEQ multiplex PCR reads, yielding one entry per CDR3 protein. The table has 110,000 or so distinct CDR3 sequences, roughly 95% seen once. The source material was CD4+ T cells from PBMCs. The receptors come from a human donor in good health.

The rearrangement links TRBV2 to TRBJ2-7; 10 bases match TRBD2. This CDR3 spans 15 amino acids. From germline, CDR1 is SNHLY and CDR2 FYNNEI. V was clipped by 5 bases and J by 4 bases; unmatched bases: 8. Written as DNA, the CDR3 is TGTGCCAGCAGTAAACTAGCGGGGCAAACTTACGAGCAGTACTTC. This encodes CASSKLAGQTYEQYF.

This chain connects TRBV30 to TRBJ2-7; D is perhaps TRBD1 (6 bases). The ends were cut back, 7 bases at V and 3 bases at J, with 13 bases in the middle. The CDR3 contains 12 residues. Per germline, CDR1 GTSNPN and CDR2 SVGIG (reference sequence). The CDR3 DNA sequence: TGTGCCTTGGTGACAGGAGTCTACGAGCAGTACTTC. As protein: CALVTGVYEQYF.